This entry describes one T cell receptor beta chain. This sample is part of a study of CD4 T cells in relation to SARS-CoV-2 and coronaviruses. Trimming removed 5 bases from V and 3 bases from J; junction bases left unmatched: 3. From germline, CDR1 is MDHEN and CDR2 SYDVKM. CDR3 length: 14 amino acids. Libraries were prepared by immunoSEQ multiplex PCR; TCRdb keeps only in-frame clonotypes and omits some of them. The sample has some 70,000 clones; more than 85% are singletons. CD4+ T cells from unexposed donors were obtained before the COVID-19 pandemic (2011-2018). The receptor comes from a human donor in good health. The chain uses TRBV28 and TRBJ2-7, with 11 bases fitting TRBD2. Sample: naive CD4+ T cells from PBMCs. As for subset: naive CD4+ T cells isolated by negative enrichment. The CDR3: CASSMTSGIYEQYF. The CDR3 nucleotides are TGTGCCAGCAGTATGACTAGCGGGATCTACGAGCAGTACTTC.